This T cell receptor beta chain is from a study of cytomegalovirus exposure and HLA in healthy donors. Remarks on this clone: Its antigen is undetermined.

Germline V lookup: CDR1 SGHNT, CDR2 YENEEA. With 8 bases clipped from V and 8 bases from J, the junction kept 8 bases outside the gene matches. The CDR3 consists of 13 residues. 13 Jbeta primers and 60 Vbeta primers were used for the PCR. Profiled with immunoSEQ multiplex PCR; TCRdb holds only in-frame clones, not every one. In the table there are under 200,000 clones, roughly 80% of which are singletons. The study's findings and limits: The study recorded over 150 TCR beta chains that were cytomegalovirus-associated. In a later analysis, at a false discovery rate of 0.05, 16,951 TCR beta sequences were associated with HLA alleles.

The chain recombines TRBV11-3 with TRBJ2-1, with 8 bases matching TRBD2. The sequence came from a woman aged 45-60 years in good health and CMV-seronegative. The sequenced sample consisted of PBMCs. The CDR3 is CASRKRGRDEQFF. Written as DNA, the CDR3 is TGTGCCAGCCGGAAGCGGGGGCGGGATGAGCAGTTCTTC.